The present TCR beta chain was sequenced within a study of blood T cell repertoires in COVID-19. Study overall: Sources were T cells, B-cell-depleted T cells, or PBMCs; the material itself was cDNA or gDNA.

Original handling: How many nucleated cells were present was estimated from reference gene primer amplification. Clones were read by immunoSEQ multiplex PCR, and TCRdb kept only the in-frame ones, dropping some. That table furnishes V, J and clone size, whereas the DNA furnished D and trimming. This table holds just over 350,000 clones, roughly 87% found once. Clinical history as reported by participants underpinned cohort assignment. In Cohort 3, a recovered donor had either two negative PCRs, clearance, or symptom resolution. There are 17 residues in the CDR3. With V trimmed by 5 bases and J by 6 bases, 14 bases remained unmatched. Per the germline V gene, CDR1 is LNHDA and CDR2 is SQIVND (reference sequence).

The gene calls are TRBV19 and TRBJ1-5; 9 bases are shared with TRBD1. The source is a woman aged 25 to 39 who had recovered from COVID-19. Sequencing used PBMCs or T cells enriched from blood (not recorded which). CDR3 in DNA: TGTGCCAGTAGTTCACCTGCTGGACAGGGGAGGGTTCAGCCCCAGCATTTT. Residues: CASSSPAGQGRVQPQHF.